This T cell receptor beta chain was recovered during a study of beta chain features in type 1 diabetes (dated by TCRdb to 2016 to 2019). In terms of the full investigation: Mean age, gender distribution, total cell number and subset yield did not differ between patients and healthy donors. A total of 100 million to 110 million sorted cells were examined across all samples, and a strong correlation was observed between cell number per subset and RNA yield. Regulatory and stem cell-like memory subsets were obtained from only 8 patients and roughly 8 healthy donors, while naive and central memory subsets were obtained from all 28 donors. The study compared TCRB repertoires of sorted circulating CD4+ T cell subsets between recently diagnosed type 1 diabetes patients and matched healthy donors. Beyond this particular receptor, the publication reports: Type 1 diabetes patients showed a moderate but significant shortening of TCRB CDR3 length in all four CD4+ subsets. Because cDNA was sequenced instead of genomic DNA, highly expressing activated cells could be over-represented, though the groups showed no difference in activation or CD3 levels. HLA sub-analyses involved small numbers of individuals, so any influence of HLA type on TCRB rearrangement remained unresolved. Naive, central memory and regulatory TCRB repertoires appeared more similar among patients than among healthy donors. Fewer insertions and more nucleotide deletions at VDJ recombination sites were observed in patients with type 1 diabetes, implying thymic rearrangement abnormalities. Shorter templates might be favored by PCR, yet because patient and control samples were amplified and corrected together, any such skew would affect both groups equally.

This clone was counted many times. This receptor's antigen is unknown. Base qualities are not recorded, but no much larger clone differs from it by a single base. As encoded in the germline V gene, CDR1 is SGHVS while CDR2 is FQNEAQ. Measured from the cysteine to the phenylalanine, the CDR3 is 13 residues long. Only CDR3 DNA remains: 39 bases, in frame from the first base. V is pruned by 5 bases and J by 2 bases, leaving 2 bases of the junction without a gene match. Each donor gave one peripheral blood draw, approximately 120 mL on average, collected into heparinised tubes. Using a panel that included CD45RO, CCR7, CD25, CD127, CD95 and CD27, naive, central memory, regulatory and stem cell-like memory CD4+ T cells were sorted on a BD FACSAria II. All sorted populations exceeded 95% purity. PBMCs were separated immediately by Lymphoprep density gradient centrifugation and were stained directly, without being cultured. Samples were stained and sorted in pairs, with one healthy donor and one patient per experiment, so that batch effects were minimized.

The entire isolated RNA was reverse transcribed using the High Capacity cDNA Reverse Transcription Kit, and thus expressed TCRB transcripts were sequenced. Deep immunoSEQ sequencing was applied to naive, central memory and regulatory T cell samples, giving an average of around 3.8 million total reads per sample. After sorted cells were lysed in RLT buffer, RNA was extracted with DNase-treated RNeasy Micro or Mini kits, with the choice depending on cell number. Each cell subset was processed on its own to prevent cross-contamination, while patient and healthy donor samples were processed together. The immunoSEQ multiplex PCR was used to amplify TCRB sequences from cDNA, yielding 87-bp fragments that span the CDR3 region. The amplicons were sequenced using the Illumina HiSeq platform. The authors' pipeline ran thus. Synthetic template baselines were used to correct PCR bias computationally, reads within Hamming distance 2 were collapsed, and singletons that could not be merged were discarded. Reads were aligned to IMGT to assign V, D and J genes, CDR3 length, and insertions or deletions at six rearrangement sites. Within each subset, clonotype counts were normalized to sorted cell number, after which true diversity and Gini coefficients were computed with the tcR R package. The overlap coefficient, calculated on TCRB nucleotide sequences, was used to measure repertoire sharing. What TCRdb holds here is the immuneACCESS table cut down to in-frame rearrangements. Part of the clones is not present; checked against another copy, under half of the missing clones reflect an unresolved V gene, and the others are unexplained. For V, J and clone size, that table is used; D and trimming come from the DNA. The sample table contains some 190,000 clones; only one count was recorded for under 9.5% of them. The ten largest clonotypes hold 0.5% of the sample.

This chain is built from TRBV7-8 and TRBJ1-2; TRBD1 agrees with 7 junctional bases. This TCR derives from a man younger than 35 with type 1 diabetes. Sequencing was carried out using central memory CD4+ T cells from blood. This receptor carries the CDR3 CASSPGQNYGYTF. The nucleotide sequence reads TGTGCCAGCAGCCCGGGACAGAACTATGGCTACACCTTC.